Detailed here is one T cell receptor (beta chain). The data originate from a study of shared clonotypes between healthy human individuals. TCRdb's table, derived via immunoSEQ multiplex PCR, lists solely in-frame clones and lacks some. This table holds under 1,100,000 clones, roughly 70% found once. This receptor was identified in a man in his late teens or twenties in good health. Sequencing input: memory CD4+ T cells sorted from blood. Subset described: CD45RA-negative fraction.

CDR3 DNA sequence: TGTGCTAGTGGTTTGGTACCGAGGCGGGAGGCCCTGGAGCAGTACTTC. This codes for CASGLVPRREALEQYF. V usage is TRBV12-5 and J usage is TRBJ2-7, with TRBD2 identical over 8 bases. The CDR3 covers 16 residues. CDR1 and CDR2 from the germline V gene are LGHNT and FRNRAP. Losses at the gene ends were 0 bases for V and 7 bases for J; bases not matched to a gene: 11. Filled out from reference TRBV12-5 and TRBJ2-7, the complete variable domain reads DARVTQTPRHKVTEMGQEVTMRCQPILGHNTVFWYRQTMMQGLELLAYFRNRAPLDDSGMPKDRFSAEMPDATLATLKIQPSEPRDSAVYFCASGLVPRREALEQYFGPGTRLTVT.